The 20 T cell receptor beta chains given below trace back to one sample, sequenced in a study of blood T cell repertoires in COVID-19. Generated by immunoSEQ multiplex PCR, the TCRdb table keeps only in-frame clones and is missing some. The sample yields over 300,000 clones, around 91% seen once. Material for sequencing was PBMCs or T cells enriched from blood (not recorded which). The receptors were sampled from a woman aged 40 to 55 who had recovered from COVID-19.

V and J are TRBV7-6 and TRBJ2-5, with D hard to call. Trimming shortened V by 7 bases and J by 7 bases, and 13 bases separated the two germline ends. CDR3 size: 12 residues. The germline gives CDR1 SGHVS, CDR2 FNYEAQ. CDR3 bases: TGTGCCAGCACCGTGCCCGCCGGGACCCAGTACTTC. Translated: CASTVPAGTQYF. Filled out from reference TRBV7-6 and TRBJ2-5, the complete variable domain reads GAGVSQSPRYKVTKRGQDVALRCDPISGHVSLYWYRQALGQGPEFLTYFNYEAQQDKSGLPNDRFSAERPEGSISTLTIQRTEQRDSAMYRCASTVPAGTQYFGPGTRLLVL.

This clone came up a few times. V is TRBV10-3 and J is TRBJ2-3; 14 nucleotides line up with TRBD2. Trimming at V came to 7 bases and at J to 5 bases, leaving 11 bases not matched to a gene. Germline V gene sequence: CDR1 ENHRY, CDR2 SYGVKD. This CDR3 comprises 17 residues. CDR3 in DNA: TGTGCCATCACCGAGGGAAGACTAGCGGGAGGGAGAGATACGCAGTATTTT. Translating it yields CAITEGRLAGGRDTQYF.

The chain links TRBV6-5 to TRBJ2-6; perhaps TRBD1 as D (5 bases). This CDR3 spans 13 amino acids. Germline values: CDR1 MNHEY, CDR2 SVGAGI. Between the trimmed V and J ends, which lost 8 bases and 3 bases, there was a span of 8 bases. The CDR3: CASRRVGANVLTF. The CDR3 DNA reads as TGTGCCAGCCGCAGGGTTGGGGCCAACGTCCTGACTTTC.

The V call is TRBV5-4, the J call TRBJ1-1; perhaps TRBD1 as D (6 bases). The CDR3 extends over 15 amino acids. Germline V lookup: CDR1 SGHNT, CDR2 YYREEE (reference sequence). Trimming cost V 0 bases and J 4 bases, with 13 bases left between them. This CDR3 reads CASSLAGGAVTEAFF. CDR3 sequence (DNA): TGTGCCAGCAGCTTGGCCGGGGGGGCTGTCACTGAAGCTTTCTTT. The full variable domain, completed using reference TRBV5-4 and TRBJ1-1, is ETGVTQSPTHLIKTRGQQVTLRCSSQSGHNTVSWYQQALGQGPQFIFQYYREEENGRGNFPPRFSGLQFPNYSSELNVNALELDDSALYLCASSLAGGAVTEAFFGQGTRLTVV.

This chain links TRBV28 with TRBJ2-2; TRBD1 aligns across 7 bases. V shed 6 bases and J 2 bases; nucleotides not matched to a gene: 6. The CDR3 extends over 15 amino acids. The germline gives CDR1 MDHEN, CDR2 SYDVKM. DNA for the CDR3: TGTGCCAGCAGGCGACAGGGAATCAACACCGGGGAGCTGTTTTTT. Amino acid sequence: CASRRQGINTGELFF.

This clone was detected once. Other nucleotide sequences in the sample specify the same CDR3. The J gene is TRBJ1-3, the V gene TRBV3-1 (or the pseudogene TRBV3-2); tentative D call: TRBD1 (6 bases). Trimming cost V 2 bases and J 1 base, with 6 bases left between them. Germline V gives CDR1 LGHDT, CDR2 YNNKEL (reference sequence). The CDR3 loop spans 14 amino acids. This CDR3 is CASSQQGSGNTIYF. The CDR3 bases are TGTGCCAGCAGCCAACAGGGGTCTGGAAACACCATATATTTT.

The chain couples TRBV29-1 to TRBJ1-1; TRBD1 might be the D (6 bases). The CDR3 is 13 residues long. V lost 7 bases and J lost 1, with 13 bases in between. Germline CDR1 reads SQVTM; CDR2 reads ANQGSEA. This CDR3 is CSDFGTSNTEAFF. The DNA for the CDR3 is TGCAGCGACTTTGGGACATCGAACACTGAAGCTTTCTTT.

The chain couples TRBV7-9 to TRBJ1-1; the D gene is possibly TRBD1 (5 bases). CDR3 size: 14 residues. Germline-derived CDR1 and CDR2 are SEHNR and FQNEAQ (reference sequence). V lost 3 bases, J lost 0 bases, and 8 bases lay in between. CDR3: CASSLGGMNTEAFF. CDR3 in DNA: TGTGCCAGCAGCTTGGGGGGTATGAACACTGAAGCTTTCTTT.

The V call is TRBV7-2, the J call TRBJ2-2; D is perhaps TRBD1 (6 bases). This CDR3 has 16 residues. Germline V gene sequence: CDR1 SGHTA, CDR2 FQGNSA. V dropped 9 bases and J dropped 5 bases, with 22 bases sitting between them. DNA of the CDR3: TGTGCCAGTGAGGGTACAGGGCGTTTGGGGACCGGGGAGCTGTTTTTT. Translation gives CASEGTGRLGTGELFF.

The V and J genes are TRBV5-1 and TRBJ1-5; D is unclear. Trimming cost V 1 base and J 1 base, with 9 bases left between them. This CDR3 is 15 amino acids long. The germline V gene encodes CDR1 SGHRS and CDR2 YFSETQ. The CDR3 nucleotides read TGCGCCAGCAGCTTGTCCGGGGAGAGCAATCAGCCCCAGCATTTT. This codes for CASSLSGESNQPQHF.

The CDR3 sequence is CASSSAFYRGGTSSTDTQYF. In DNA, the CDR3 is TGTGCCAGCAGCTCCGCCTTTTACAGGGGGGGAACCTCTAGCACAGATACGCAGTATTTT. This chain uses TRBV6-6 with TRBJ2-3; D perhaps matches TRBD1 (8 bases). The CDR3 spans 20 residues. V lost 6 bases to trimming and J lost 0 bases, with 28 bases between them. Germline CDR1 is MNHNY and CDR2 is SVGAGI (reference sequence).

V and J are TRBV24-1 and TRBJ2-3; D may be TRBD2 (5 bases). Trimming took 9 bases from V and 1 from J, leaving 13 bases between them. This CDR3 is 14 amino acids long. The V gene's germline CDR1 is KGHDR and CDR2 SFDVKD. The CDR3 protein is CATQERGGTDTQYF. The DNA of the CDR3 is TGTGCCACCCAAGAACGGGGAGGCACAGATACGCAGTATTTT.

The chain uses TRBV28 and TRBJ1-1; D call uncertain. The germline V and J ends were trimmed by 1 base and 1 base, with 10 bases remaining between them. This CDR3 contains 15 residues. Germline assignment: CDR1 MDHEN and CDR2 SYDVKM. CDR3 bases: TGTGCCAGCAGTTTATACTCCAATCAGAACACTGAAGCTTTCTTT. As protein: CASSLYSNQNTEAFF.

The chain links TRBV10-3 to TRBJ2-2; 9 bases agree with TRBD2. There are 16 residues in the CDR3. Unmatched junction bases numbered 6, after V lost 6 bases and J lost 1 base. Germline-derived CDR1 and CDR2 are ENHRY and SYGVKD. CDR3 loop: CAISATSGENTGELFF. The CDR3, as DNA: TGTGCCATCAGCGCGACTAGCGGTGAGAACACCGGGGAGCTGTTTTTT.

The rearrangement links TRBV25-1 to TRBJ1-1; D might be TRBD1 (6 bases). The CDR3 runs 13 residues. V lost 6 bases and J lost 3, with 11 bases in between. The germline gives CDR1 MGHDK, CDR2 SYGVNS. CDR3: CASSLGAYTEAFF. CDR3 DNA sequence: TGTGCCAGCAGCTTGGGGGCCTACACTGAAGCTTTCTTT.

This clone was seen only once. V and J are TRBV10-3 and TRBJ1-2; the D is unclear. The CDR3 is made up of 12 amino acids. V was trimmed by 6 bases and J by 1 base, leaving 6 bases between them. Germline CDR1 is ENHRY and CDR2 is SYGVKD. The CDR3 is CAIRADNYGYTF. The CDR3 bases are TGTGCCATCAGGGCAGATAACTATGGCTACACCTTC.

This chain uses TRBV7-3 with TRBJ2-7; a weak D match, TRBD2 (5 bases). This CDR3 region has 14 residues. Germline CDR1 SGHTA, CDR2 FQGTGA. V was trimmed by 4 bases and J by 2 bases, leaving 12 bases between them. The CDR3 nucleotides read TGTGCCAGCAGCTCCCTAAGCGGCCCCTACGAGCAGTACTTC. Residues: CASSSLSGPYEQYF. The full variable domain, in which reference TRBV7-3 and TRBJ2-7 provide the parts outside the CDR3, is GAGVSQTPSNKVTEKGKYVELRCDPISGHTALYWYRQSLGQGPEFLIYFQGTGAADDSGLPNDRFFAVRPEGSVSTLKIQRTERGDSAVYLCASSSLSGPYEQYFGPGTRLTVT.

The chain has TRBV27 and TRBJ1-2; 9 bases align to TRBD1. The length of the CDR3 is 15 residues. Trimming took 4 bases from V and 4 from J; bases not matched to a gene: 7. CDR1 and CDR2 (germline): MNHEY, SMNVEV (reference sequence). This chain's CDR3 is CASSYRTGATYGYTF. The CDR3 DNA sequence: TGTGCCAGCAGTTACCGGACAGGGGCGACCTATGGCTACACCTTC.

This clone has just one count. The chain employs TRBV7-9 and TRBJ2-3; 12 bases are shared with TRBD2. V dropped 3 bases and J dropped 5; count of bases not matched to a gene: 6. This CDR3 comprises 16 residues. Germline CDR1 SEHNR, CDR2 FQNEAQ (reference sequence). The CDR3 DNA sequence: TGTGCCAGCAGCTTCCTAGCGGGAGGGCTGGAAGATACGCAGTATTTT. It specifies CASSFLAGGLEDTQYF.

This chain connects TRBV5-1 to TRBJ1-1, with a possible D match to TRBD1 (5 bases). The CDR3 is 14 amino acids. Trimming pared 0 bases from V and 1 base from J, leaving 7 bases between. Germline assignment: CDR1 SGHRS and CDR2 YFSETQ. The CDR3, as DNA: TGCGCCAGCAGCTTGGAAGACAGGAACACTGAAGCTTTCTTT. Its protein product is CASSLEDRNTEAFF.